Shown below are 10 T cell receptor beta chains from a single sample sequenced in a study of regulatory T cells in long-lasting Graves disease. Sequencing libraries for TCR beta were prepared with iRepertoire HTBI primers and Arm-PCR of CDR3 regions. MiXCR, run by TCRdb on the multiplex PCR reads, gives a single entry per CDR3 protein. The sample lists roughly 420,000 distinct CDR3 sequences; approximately 16% were seen once. The time point: newly diagnosed GD, antithyroid drugs for less than 3 months. Extracted RNA from PBMCs served as the source of the TCR library. These data were likewise used in another study, on T cells in Graves' hyperthyroidism and ophthalmopathy.

This specimen consisted of peripheral blood mononuclear cells (PBMCs), obtained at new diagnosis, from a patient treated with antithyroid drugs. The receptors come from a woman aged 30 to 39 with Graves disease.

This clonotype was observed a handful of times. The V call is TRBV5-1, the J call TRBJ2-5, with D uncertain. The CDR3 totals 16 residues. CDR1 is SGHRS, CDR2 YFSETQ, per germline. V dropped 4 bases and J dropped 0 bases, with 16 bases sitting between them. The CDR3 nucleotides read TGCGCCAGCAGCCAAGAGCGATCGGGCCACCAAGAGACCCAGTACTTC. Translated, it gives CASSQERSGHQETQYF.

This clonotype came up a few times. This sequence joins TRBV7-9 and TRBJ2-2; tentative D call: TRBD2 (6 bases). This CDR3 comprises 15 residues. The germline CDR1 and CDR2 sequences are SEHNR and FQNEAQ (reference sequence). With 7 bases removed from V and 3 bases from J, the gap between germline ends came to 15 bases. The CDR3 spells CASTRPGLYTGELFF. The CDR3 bases are TGTGCCAGCACCCGACCGGGACTCTACACCGGGGAGCTGTTTTTT.

The J gene is TRBJ2-5, the V gene TRBV20-1, with 10 positions matching TRBD2. With V trimmed by 3 bases and J by 4 bases, 11 bases remained unmatched. Germline V gene sequence: CDR1 DFQATT, CDR2 SNEGSKA (reference sequence). The CDR3 has 16 amino acids. The CDR3 region is CSASASGSIKGETQYF. Here the CDR3 DNA reads TGCAGTGCTAGTGCTAGCGGGAGTATCAAGGGAGAGACCCAGTACTTC.

This clonotype was found many times. The chain is built from TRBV6-1 and TRBJ1-1, with 9 bases matching TRBD1. The J segment lost 3 bases and the V segment lost 7 bases, leaving 15 bases of the junction unmatched. This CDR3 comprises 17 residues. Per the germline V gene, CDR1 is MNHNS and CDR2 is SASEGT. In nucleotides, the CDR3 is TGTGCCAGCATTTCTTTCGGGACAGGGAGGGGACACACTGAAGCTTTCTTT. This gives the protein CASISFGTGRGHTEAFF.

V gene TRBV7-8 combines with J gene TRBJ1-2; a possible D gene is TRBD1 (5 bases). Germline CDR1 is SGHVS and CDR2 is FQNEAQ. CDR3 size: 17 residues. Trimming cost V 0 bases and J 0 bases, with 14 bases left between them. CDR3 amino acids: CASSLAGGLPANYGYTF. In nucleotides, the CDR3 is TGTGCCAGCAGCTTAGCGGGGGGTCTGCCAGCTAACTATGGCTACACCTTC.

This clonotype was seen ten or more times. The chain employs TRBV7-9 and TRBJ1-1, with D unclear. There are 15 residues in the CDR3. V shed 3 bases and J shed 1 base, with 12 bases lying between them. CDR1 and CDR2 from the germline V gene are SEHNR and FQNEAQ (reference sequence). The CDR3 loop reads CASSFGYSGNTEAFF. The CDR3 nucleotides read TGTGCCAGCAGCTTCGGTTACAGTGGGAACACTGAAGCTTTCTTT.

This clonotype was seen a handful of times. The chain couples TRBV27 to TRBJ1-2; D not certain. This CDR3 spans 14 amino acids. Trimming pared 7 bases from V and 1 base from J, leaving 13 bases between. Germline V gene lookup returns CDR1 MNHEY and CDR2 SMNVEV (reference sequence). The CDR3 is CASTPLGSNYGYTF. CDR3 bases: TGTGCCAGCACCCCTCTGGGGAGTAACTATGGCTACACCTTC.

This clonotype was counted ten times or more. This chain uses TRBV20-1 with TRBJ2-5; TRBD2 matches at 7 bases. The CDR3 sequence is 15 residues long. CDR1 is DFQATT and CDR2 is SNEGSKA in the germline V gene (reference sequence). Trimming cost V 1 base and J 1 base; bases outside gene matches: 6. The CDR3 nucleotides are TGCAGTGCTAGAGTCGGGACTACCATCCAAGAGACCCAGTACTTC. Its protein is CSARVGTTIQETQYF.

This clonotype has at least ten counts. V is TRBV2 and J is TRBJ1-6; D remains unclear. In germline, CDR1 is SNHLY, CDR2 FYNNEI. V gave up 4 bases and J gave up 9 bases, with 7 bases separating them. This CDR3 comprises 12 residues. The CDR3 loop is CASSADLSPLHF. DNA of the CDR3: TGTGCCAGCAGTGCCGACCTTTCACCCCTCCACTTT.

This clonotype has only a few counts. A read error is likely here: a far larger clone is one base away. The chain links TRBV3-1 to TRBJ2-7, with TRBD2 matching 9 bases. This CDR3 has 14 amino acids. Germline V gene data show CDR1 as LGHDT and CDR2 as YNNKEL (reference sequence). CDR3 loop: CASSPLAGAYGQYF. The CDR3, as DNA: TGTGCCAGCAGCCCCTTAGCGGGAGCCTACGGGCAGTACTTC.